One sample yielded the 28 T cell receptor beta chains listed below, sequenced in a study of blood T cell repertoires in COVID-19. Produced via immunoSEQ multiplex PCR; TCRdb's table is partial and in-frame only. This sample has some 160,000 clones, with approximately 90% found just once. The sample consisted of peripheral blood. Receptors originate from a man between 18 and 35 years old with acute or convalescent COVID-19.

This chain connects TRBV20-1 to TRBJ1-2; D is unclear. The germline V gene has CDR1 DFQATT and CDR2 SNEGSKA (reference sequence). The CDR3 sequence is 14 residues long. Trimming took 3 bases from V and 4 from J, leaving 15 bases between them. In DNA form, the CDR3 reads TGCAGTGCTAGTATCTCACAGACCTCCTATGGCTACACCTTC. Translation: CSASISQTSYGYTF.

The gene calls are TRBV5-5 and TRBJ1-1; TRBD1 might be the D (5 bases). The CDR3 has 20 residues. The germline V and J ends were trimmed by 4 bases and 0 bases, with 28 bases remaining between them. Germline CDR1 SGHKS, CDR2 YYEKEE (reference sequence). The DNA for the CDR3 is TGTGCCAGCAGCGCCTCCCCACTCGGCCTAAGGGGCCCCTTGAACACTGAAGCTTTCTTT. Protein sequence: CASSASPLGLRGPLNTEAFF.

The chain links TRBV19 to TRBJ1-1; 10 bases align to TRBD1. CDR3 length: 15 residues. CDR1 and CDR2 (germline): LNHDA, SQIVND (reference sequence). The V gene end was trimmed by 6 bases and the J gene end by 0 bases; junction bases not matched to a gene: 4. CDR3 in DNA: TGTGCCAGTAGGACAGGGGGCTACATGAACACTGAAGCTTTCTTT. Translated: CASRTGGYMNTEAFF. Full variable domain (remainder filled in from reference TRBV19 and TRBJ1-1): DGGITQSPKYLFRKEGQNVTLSCEQNLNHDAMYWYRQDPGQGLRLIYYSQIVNDFQKGDIAEGYSVSREKKESFPLTVTSAQKNPTAFYLCASRTGGYMNTEAFFGQGTRLTVV.

This clone has only one observation. CDR3 sequence (DNA): TGTGCCAGCAGCGTGTCCGACAATGAGCAGTTCTTC. As protein: CASSVSDNEQFF. The V call is TRBV9, the J call TRBJ2-1; D is ambiguous. This CDR3 region has 12 residues. V gave up 2 bases and J gave up 5 bases, with 5 bases separating them. CDR1 is SGDLS and CDR2 is YYNGEE in the germline V gene. Supplemented by reference TRBV9 and TRBJ2-1, the full variable domain reads DSGVTQTPKHLITATGQRVTLRCSPRSGDLSVYWYQQSLDQGLQFLIQYYNGEERAKGNILERFSAQQFPDLHSELNLSSLELGDSALYFCASSVSDNEQFFGPGTRLTVL.

The chain couples TRBV19 to TRBJ2-5; 7 bases fit TRBD1. Germline V gene lookup returns CDR1 LNHDA and CDR2 SQIVND (reference sequence). The CDR3 has 14 residues. The V and J ends lost 5 bases and 2 bases, in that order; junction bases with no gene match: 5. This CDR3 is CASSSLQGQETQYF. The CDR3 bases are TGTGCCAGTAGTTCCCTACAGGGGCAAGAGACCCAGTACTTC.

J is TRBJ2-1 and V is TRBV19, with a tentative D call TRBD2 (6 bases). V was trimmed by 4 bases and J by 0 bases, leaving 10 bases between them. CDR1 LNHDA and CDR2 SQIVND come from the germline V gene (reference sequence). This CDR3 contains 15 residues. In nucleotides, the CDR3 is TGTGCCAGTAGTAGCGGGATCAGCTCCTACAATGAGCAGTTCTTC. It codes for CASSSGISSYNEQFF.

The chain couples TRBV29-1 to TRBJ1-3; D unresolved. Germline-derived CDR1 and CDR2 are SQVTM and ANQGSEA. The CDR3 totals 14 residues. The V gene lost 5 bases and the J gene lost 13 bases, with 24 bases spanning the gap. CDR3 nucleotides: TGCAGCGTTAAGAAAGCGGGCCGCGGTGAAGAGATATATTTT. Protein product: CSVKKAGRGEEIYF.

This chain joins TRBV11-2 and TRBJ2-6, with D maybe TRBD2 (5 bases). V dropped 0 bases and J dropped 0 bases, with 12 bases sitting between them. The CDR3 contains 18 residues. CDR1 SGHAT and CDR2 FQNNGV come from the germline V gene. The CDR3 DNA reads TGTGCCAGCAGCTTAGAGGAGGACTCGGGCTCTGGGGCCAACGTCCTGACTTTC. It specifies CASSLEEDSGSGANVLTF.

The chain uses TRBV5-8 and TRBJ1-2, with TRBD1 matching 7 bases. There are 19 residues in the CDR3. CDR1 and CDR2 from the germline V gene are SGHTS and YDEGEE. Trimming removed 0 bases from V and 5 bases from J; junction bases left unmatched: 19. CDR3 loop: CASSLVLSRGERPYYGYTF. The CDR3 DNA reads as TGTGCCAGCAGCTTGGTATTGAGCAGGGGGGAGAGACCTTATTATGGCTACACCTTC.

V usage is TRBV5-6 and J usage is TRBJ1-2, with 7 positions matching TRBD1. Germline CDR1 is SGHDT and CDR2 is YYEEEE. Trimming took 1 base from V and 7 from J; bases not matched to a gene: 10. This CDR3 contains 15 residues. The CDR3 sequence is CASSLNRGRNVGYTF. The CDR3 DNA follows: TGTGCCAGCAGCTTGAACAGGGGAAGGAACGTTGGCTACACCTTC.

V is TRBV6-5 and J is TRBJ1-2; TRBD1 is a possible D gene (5 bases). The CDR3 consists of 13 residues. The germline V gene encodes CDR1 MNHEY and CDR2 SVGAGI. V was clipped by 8 bases and J by 7 bases, with 17 bases between them. For the CDR3, the DNA is TGTGCCAGCGGATTCCAGGGTACGGTTGGCTACACCTTC. Its protein is CASGFQGTVGYTF.

The chain employs TRBV6-1 and TRBJ2-3, with TRBD1 matching 7 bases. The CDR3 length is 15 residues. CDR1 MNHNS and CDR2 SASEGT come from the germline V gene. V lost 3 bases to trimming and J lost 0 bases; unmatched junction nucleotides: 3. The CDR3 DNA reads TGTGCCAGCAGTGAGGGACAGAAAAGCACAGATACGCAGTATTTT. This translates into CASSEGQKSTDTQYF.

This chain links TRBV29-1 with TRBJ2-3; 10 nucleotides line up with TRBD2. CDR3 size: 13 residues. The germline gives CDR1 SQVTM, CDR2 ANQGSEA. After removal of 5 bases from V and 6 bases from J, the junction contained 5 bases not matched to a gene. DNA for the CDR3: TGCAGCGTTATAGCGGGAGGAGGGGATACGCAGTATTTT. Amino acids: CSVIAGGGDTQYF.

The chain has TRBV5-4 and TRBJ1-3; 7 bases map to TRBD1. Germline values: CDR1 SGHNT, CDR2 YYREEE (reference sequence). V lost 5 bases and J lost 4; bases outside the gene matches: 6. The CDR3 extends over 14 amino acids. The CDR3 DNA sequence: TGTGCCAGCAGGGAACAGGGGCAAGGAAACACCATATATTTT. It specifies CASREQGQGNTIYF.

J is TRBJ2-7 and V is TRBV5-1; D is ambiguous. CDR1 and CDR2 from the germline V gene are SGHRS and YFSETQ. The ends were cut back, 4 bases at V and 8 bases at J, with 16 bases in the middle. This CDR3 has 13 amino acids. CDR3 bases: TGCGCCAGCAGCGTAACTGAAATGTATCAGCAGTACTTC. Amino acid sequence: CASSVTEMYQQYF.

This chain links TRBV6-1 with TRBJ1-5; TRBD1 matches at 10 bases. J lost 2 bases, V lost 0 bases, and 7 bases had no gene match. From germline, CDR1 is MNHNS and CDR2 SASEGT. The CDR3 covers 18 residues. As DNA, the CDR3 is TGTGCCAGCAGTGAAGCCCCGACAGGGGGCTTGGGCAATCAGCCCCAGCATTTT. Translating it yields CASSEAPTGGLGNQPQHF.

This chain uses TRBV9 with TRBJ1-1; D remains ambiguous. The CDR3 runs 14 residues. V was cut by 4 bases and J by 5 bases, with 15 bases left in between. Germline V gene sequence: CDR1 SGDLS, CDR2 YYNGEE. In nucleotides, the CDR3 is TGTGCCAGCAGCCTAGAGGGCCCGGGGACTGAAGCTTTCTTT. It yields the protein CASSLEGPGTEAFF. Based on the CDR3 plus reference TRBV9 and TRBJ1-1, the full variable domain is DSGVTQTPKHLITATGQRVTLRCSPRSGDLSVYWYQQSLDQGLQFLIQYYNGEERAKGNILERFSAQQFPDLHSELNLSSLELGDSALYFCASSLEGPGTEAFFGQGTRLTVV.

This chain connects TRBV19 to TRBJ1-1; D might be TRBD1 (6 bases). CDR3 length: 16 residues. Germline lookup yields CDR1 LNHDA and CDR2 SQIVND (reference sequence). Trimming pared 5 bases from V and 0 bases from J, leaving 16 bases between. In DNA form, the CDR3 reads TGTGCCAGTAGTCTAAGGGGACAAATAATGAACACTGAAGCTTTCTTT. It encodes CASSLRGQIMNTEAFF.

The genes are TRBV5-1 and TRBJ2-3; TRBD2 matches 8 bases. Germline V CDR1 and CDR2: SGHRS, YFSETQ. CDR3 length: 16 residues. V gave up 3 bases and J gave up 3 bases; unmatched junction bases: 9. CDR3 amino acids: CASSYALGLATDTQYF. The DNA for the CDR3 is TGCGCCAGCAGCTACGCTTTAGGACTAGCAACAGATACGCAGTATTTT.

This chain joins TRBV9 and TRBJ2-3, with 11 bases fitting TRBD2. Germline V gives CDR1 SGDLS, CDR2 YYNGEE. After removal of 0 bases from V and 1 base from J, the junction contained 7 bases not matched to a gene. This CDR3 comprises 18 residues. The CDR3 nucleotides read TGTGCCAGCAGCGTAGGGACTAGCGGGCTAGAGCGCACAGATACGCAGTATTTT. As protein: CASSVGTSGLERTDTQYF. The variable domain in full, completed from reference TRBV9 and TRBJ2-3, reads DSGVTQTPKHLITATGQRVTLRCSPRSGDLSVYWYQQSLDQGLQFLIQYYNGEERAKGNILERFSAQQFPDLHSELNLSSLELGDSALYFCASSVGTSGLERTDTQYFGPGTRLTVL.

J is TRBJ1-1 and V is TRBV3-1 (or the pseudogene TRBV3-2); the D gene is possibly TRBD1 (5 bases). The CDR3 is 14 residues long. Trimming took 4 bases from V and 3 from J, leaving 12 bases between them. CDR1 is LGHDT, CDR2 YNNKEL, per germline (reference sequence). CDR3 sequence (DNA): TGTGCCAGCAGCCGCAGGGAAGGGTACACTGAAGCTTTCTTT. Translation gives CASSRREGYTEAFF.

The V and J genes are TRBV6-5 and TRBJ1-1; 8 positions match TRBD1. CDR3 length: 16 amino acids. Germline V gene data show CDR1 as MNHEY and CDR2 as SVGAGI. V trimming: 4 bases; J trimming: 5 bases; junction bases outside the gene matches: 12. DNA of the CDR3: TGTGCCAGCAGTTTACAGGGGGGATGGCCAGAGACTGAAGCTTTCTTT. Its translation is CASSLQGGWPETEAFF.

Here the CDR3 DNA reads TGCAGTGCTAGAATCGGTAATGAAGCTTTCTTT. This translates into CSARIGNEAFF. The gene calls are TRBV20-1 and TRBJ1-1; D gene unclear. CDR1 is DFQATT, CDR2 SNEGSKA, per germline (reference sequence). CDR3 length equals 11 residues. The V and J ends lost 2 bases and 7 bases respectively, with 8 bases between them.

A single count supports this clone. The chain joins TRBV5-4 to TRBJ2-2; 8 nucleotides agree with TRBD1. In germline, CDR1 is SGHNT, CDR2 YYREEE (reference sequence). There are 15 residues in the CDR3. J gave up 1 base and V 2 bases, and 1 base lay outside the gene matches. The CDR3 sequence is CASSFDRGNTGELFF. CDR3 nucleotides: TGTGCCAGCAGCTTCGACAGGGGGAACACCGGGGAGCTGTTTTTT.

This clone showed up just once. The V and J genes are TRBV3-1 (or the pseudogene TRBV3-2) and TRBJ2-5; the D is unclear. CDR1 and CDR2 (germline): LGHDT, YNNKEL (reference sequence). The V end lost 4 bases, the J end lost 4 bases, and 4 bases lay between the germline ends. This CDR3 is built from 11 residues. The CDR3 DNA reads TGTGCCAGCAGCCTAGCAGAGACCCAGTACTTC. Translation: CASSLAETQYF.

The chain carries TRBV30 and TRBJ2-1; TRBD1 agrees at 8 bases. Per the germline V gene, CDR1 is GTSNPN and CDR2 is SVGIG (reference sequence). The CDR3 is 16 amino acids. With 2 bases clipped from V and 1 base from J, the junction kept 7 bases outside the gene matches. In DNA, the CDR3 is TGTGCCTGGAGTAGAACCGACAGGGGATCCTACAATGAGCAGTTCTTC. Amino acids: CAWSRTDRGSYNEQFF.

Only one count was recorded for this clone. The CDR3 bases are TGTGCCTGGATTAAACAAACCGGGACAGGGATGAGCACTGAAGCTTTCTTT. Translating it yields CAWIKQTGTGMSTEAFF. The chain is built from TRBV30 and TRBJ1-1; 9 positions match TRBD1. Losses at the gene ends were 4 bases for V and 4 bases for J; bases not matched to a gene: 16. Germline-derived CDR1 and CDR2 are GTSNPN and SVGIG (reference sequence). This CDR3 has 17 amino acids.

V is TRBV11-2 and J is TRBJ1-2; D gene uncertain. Germline V gene sequence: CDR1 SGHAT, CDR2 FQNNGV. V was shortened by 5 bases and J by 2 bases, with 18 bases between the two germline ends. The CDR3 loop spans 16 amino acids. CDR3: CASSPLTVPRNYGYTF. The CDR3 region has the DNA TGTGCCAGCAGCCCCCTAACAGTGCCCAGAAACTATGGCTACACCTTC.